The following is a T cell receptor (beta chain) sequence with its context. The data belong to a study of blood T cell repertoires in COVID-19. This CDR3 has 18 residues. Unmatched junction bases numbered 13, after V lost 6 bases and J lost 1 base. Germline lookup yields CDR1 KGHSH and CDR2 LQKENI. Produced via immunoSEQ multiplex PCR; TCRdb's table is partial and in-frame only. The table records 97,000 or so clones, 90% of them present only once. The chain couples TRBV18 to TRBJ1-5; 9 bases match TRBD1. The receptor was derived from a man in his fifties or sixties with acute or convalescent COVID-19. Sample: peripheral blood. The CDR3: CASSPGTGLLGSNQPQHF. Here the CDR3 DNA reads TGTGCCAGCTCCCCCGGGACAGGGCTACTAGGAAGCAATCAGCCCCAGCATTTT.